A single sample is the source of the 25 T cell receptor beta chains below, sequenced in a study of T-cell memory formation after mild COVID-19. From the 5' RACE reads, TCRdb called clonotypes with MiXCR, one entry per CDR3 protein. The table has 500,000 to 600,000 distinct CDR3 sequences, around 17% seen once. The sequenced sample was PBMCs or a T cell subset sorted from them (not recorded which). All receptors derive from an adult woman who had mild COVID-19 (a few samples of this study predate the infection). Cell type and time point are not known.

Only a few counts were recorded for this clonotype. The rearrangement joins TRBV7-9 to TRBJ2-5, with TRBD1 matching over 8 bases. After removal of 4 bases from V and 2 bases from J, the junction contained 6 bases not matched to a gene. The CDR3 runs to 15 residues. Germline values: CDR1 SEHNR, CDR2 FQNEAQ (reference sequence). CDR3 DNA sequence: TGTGCCAGCAGCTCAGGGACAGGAGATCAAGAGACCCAGTACTTC. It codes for CASSSGTGDQETQYF.

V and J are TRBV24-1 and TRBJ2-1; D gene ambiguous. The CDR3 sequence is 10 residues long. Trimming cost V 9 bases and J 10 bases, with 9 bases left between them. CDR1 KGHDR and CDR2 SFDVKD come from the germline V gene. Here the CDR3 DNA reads TGTGCCACCCCCCCGTCAGAGCAGTTCTTC. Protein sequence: CATPPSEQFF.

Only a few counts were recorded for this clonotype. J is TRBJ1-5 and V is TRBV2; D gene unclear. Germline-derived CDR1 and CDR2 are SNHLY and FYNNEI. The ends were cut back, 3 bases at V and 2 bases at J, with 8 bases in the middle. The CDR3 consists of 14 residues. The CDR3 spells CASSDLSGNQPQHF. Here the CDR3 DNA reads TGTGCCAGCAGTGATCTTTCGGGCAATCAGCCCCAGCATTTT. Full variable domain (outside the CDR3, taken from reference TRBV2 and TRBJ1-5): EPEVTQTPSHQVTQMGQEVILRCVPISNHLYFYWYRQILGQKVEFLVSFYNNEISEKSEIFDDQFSVERPDGSNFTLKIRSTKLEDSAMYFCASSDLSGNQPQHFGDGTRLSIL.

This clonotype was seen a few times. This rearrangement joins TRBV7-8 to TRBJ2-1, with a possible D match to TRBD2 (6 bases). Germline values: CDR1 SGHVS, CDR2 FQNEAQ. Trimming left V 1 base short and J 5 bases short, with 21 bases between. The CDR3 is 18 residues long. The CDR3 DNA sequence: TGTGCCAGCAGCTTAGTATTTCGAGGCCGGGGGTCGGACAATGAGCAGTTCTTC. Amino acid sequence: CASSLVFRGRGSDNEQFF.

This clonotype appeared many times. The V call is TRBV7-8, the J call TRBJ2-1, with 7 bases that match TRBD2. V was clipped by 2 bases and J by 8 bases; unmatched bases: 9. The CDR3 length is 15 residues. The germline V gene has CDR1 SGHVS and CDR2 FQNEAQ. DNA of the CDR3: TGTGCCAGCAGCTTACCGGCGGGAGTGGAATATGAGCAGTTCTTC. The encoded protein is CASSLPAGVEYEQFF.

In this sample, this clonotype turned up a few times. In DNA, the CDR3 is TGTGCCAGCAGTGAAGTTGCGGAGGTATCTGCCGGGGAGCTGTTTTTT. This encodes CASSEVAEVSAGELFF. The chain recombines TRBV6-1 with TRBJ2-2; D possibly corresponds to TRBD2 (5 bases). Germline CDR1 is MNHNS and CDR2 is SASEGT. V was trimmed by 1 base and J by 6 bases, leaving 15 bases between them. This CDR3 comprises 16 residues.

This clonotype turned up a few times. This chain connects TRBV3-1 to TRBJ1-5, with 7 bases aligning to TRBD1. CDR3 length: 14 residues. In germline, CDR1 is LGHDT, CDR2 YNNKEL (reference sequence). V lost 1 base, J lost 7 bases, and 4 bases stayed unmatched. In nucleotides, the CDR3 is TGTGCCAGCAGCCAAGGAGGGGGCGGGCAGCCCCAGCATTTT. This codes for CASSQGGGGQPQHF. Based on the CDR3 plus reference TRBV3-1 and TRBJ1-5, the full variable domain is DTAVSQTPKYLVTQMGNDKSIKCEQNLGHDTMYWYKQDSKKFLKIMFSYNNKELIINETVPNRFSPKSPDKAHLNLHINSLELGDSAVYFCASSQGGGGQPQHFGDGTRLSIL.

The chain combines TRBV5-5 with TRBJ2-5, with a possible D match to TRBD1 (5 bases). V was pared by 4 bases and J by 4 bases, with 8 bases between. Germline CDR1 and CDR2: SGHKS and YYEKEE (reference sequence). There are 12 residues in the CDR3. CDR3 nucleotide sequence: TGTGCCAGCAGCGTCAGGGTAGAGACCCAGTACTTC. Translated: CASSVRVETQYF.

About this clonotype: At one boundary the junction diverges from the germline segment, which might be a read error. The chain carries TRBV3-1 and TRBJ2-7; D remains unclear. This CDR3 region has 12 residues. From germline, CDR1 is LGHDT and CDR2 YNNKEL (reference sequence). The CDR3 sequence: CASSQGLLRAHF. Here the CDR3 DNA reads TGTGCCAGCAGCCAAGGACTCCTTCGGGCGCACTTC.

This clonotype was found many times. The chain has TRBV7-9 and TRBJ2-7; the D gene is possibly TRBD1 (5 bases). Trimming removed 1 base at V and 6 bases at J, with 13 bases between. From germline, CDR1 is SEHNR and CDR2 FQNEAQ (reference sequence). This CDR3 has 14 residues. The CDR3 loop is CASSLDLGAVEQYF. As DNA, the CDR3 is TGTGCCAGCAGCTTAGACTTAGGGGCAGTCGAGCAGTACTTC.

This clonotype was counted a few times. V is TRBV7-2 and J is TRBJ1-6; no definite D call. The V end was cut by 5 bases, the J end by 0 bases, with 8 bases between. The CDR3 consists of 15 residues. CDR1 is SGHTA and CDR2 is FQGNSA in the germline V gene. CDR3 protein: CASSPRSSYNSPLHF. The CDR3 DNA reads TGTGCCAGCAGCCCTCGTAGCTCCTATAATTCACCCCTCCACTTT.

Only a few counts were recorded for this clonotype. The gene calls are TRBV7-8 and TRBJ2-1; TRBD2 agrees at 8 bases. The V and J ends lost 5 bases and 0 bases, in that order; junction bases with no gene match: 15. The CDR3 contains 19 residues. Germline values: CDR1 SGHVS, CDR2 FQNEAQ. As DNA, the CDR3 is TGTGCCAGCAGCACCCCTGAGTCCCAGCGGGGGAGCTCCTACAATGAGCAGTTCTTC. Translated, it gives CASSTPESQRGSSYNEQFF.

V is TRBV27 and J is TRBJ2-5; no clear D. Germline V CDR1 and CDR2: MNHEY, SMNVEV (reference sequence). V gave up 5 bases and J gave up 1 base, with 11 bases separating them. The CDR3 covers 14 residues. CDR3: CASSTSRLQETQYF. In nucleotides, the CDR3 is TGTGCCAGCAGTACCTCACGACTCCAAGAGACCCAGTACTTC.

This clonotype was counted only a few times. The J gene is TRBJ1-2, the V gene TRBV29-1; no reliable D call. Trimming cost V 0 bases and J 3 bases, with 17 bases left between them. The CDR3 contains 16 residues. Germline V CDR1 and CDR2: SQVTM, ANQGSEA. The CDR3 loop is CSVEDPLSTGYYGYTF. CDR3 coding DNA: TGCAGCGTTGAAGATCCCCTTTCGACGGGATACTATGGCTACACCTTC. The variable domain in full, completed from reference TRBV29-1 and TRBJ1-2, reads SAVISQKPSRDICQRGTSLTIQCQVDSQVTMMFWYRQQPGQSLTLIATANQGSEATYESGFVIDKFPISRPNLTFSTLTVSNMSPEDSSIYLCSVEDPLSTGYYGYTFGSGTRLTVV.

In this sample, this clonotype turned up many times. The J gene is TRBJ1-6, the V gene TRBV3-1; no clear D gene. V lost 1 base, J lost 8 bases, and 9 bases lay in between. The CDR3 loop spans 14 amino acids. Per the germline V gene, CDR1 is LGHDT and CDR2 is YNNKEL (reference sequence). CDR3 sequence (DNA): TGTGCCAGCAGCCAAGTTGGCTCCGATTCACCCCTCCACTTT. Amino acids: CASSQVGSDSPLHF. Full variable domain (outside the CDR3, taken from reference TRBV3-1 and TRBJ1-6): DTAVSQTPKYLVTQMGNDKSIKCEQNLGHDTMYWYKQDSKKFLKIMFSYNNKELIINETVPNRFSPKSPDKAHLNLHINSLELGDSAVYFCASSQVGSDSPLHFGNGTRLTVT.

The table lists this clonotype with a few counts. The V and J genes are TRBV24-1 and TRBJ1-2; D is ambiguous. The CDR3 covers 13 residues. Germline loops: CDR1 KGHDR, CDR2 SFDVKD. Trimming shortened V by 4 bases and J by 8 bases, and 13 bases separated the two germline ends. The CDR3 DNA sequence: TGTGCCACCAGTGACAGCGACTTTAGGGGCTACACCTTC. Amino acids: CATSDSDFRGYTF.

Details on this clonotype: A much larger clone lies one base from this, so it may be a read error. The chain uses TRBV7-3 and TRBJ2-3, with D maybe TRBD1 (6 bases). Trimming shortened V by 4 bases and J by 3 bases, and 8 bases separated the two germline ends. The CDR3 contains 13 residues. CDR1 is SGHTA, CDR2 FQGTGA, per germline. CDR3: CASSYGTTDTQYF. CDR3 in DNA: TGTGCCAGCAGCTACGGGACAACAGATACGCAGTATTTT.

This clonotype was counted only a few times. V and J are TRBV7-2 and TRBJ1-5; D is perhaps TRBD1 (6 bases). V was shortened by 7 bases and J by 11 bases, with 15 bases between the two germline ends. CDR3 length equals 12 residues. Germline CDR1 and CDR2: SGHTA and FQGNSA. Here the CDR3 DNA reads TGTGCCAGCACCATTCTCCCAGGGGCCCAGCATTTT. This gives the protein CASTILPGAQHF.

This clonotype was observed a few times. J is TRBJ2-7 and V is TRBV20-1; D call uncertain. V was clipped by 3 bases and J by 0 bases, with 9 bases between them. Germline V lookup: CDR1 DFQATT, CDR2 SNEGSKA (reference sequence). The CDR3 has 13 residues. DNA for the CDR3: TGCAGTGCTAGTGTTGGGGACTCCTACGAGCAGTACTTC. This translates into CSASVGDSYEQYF.

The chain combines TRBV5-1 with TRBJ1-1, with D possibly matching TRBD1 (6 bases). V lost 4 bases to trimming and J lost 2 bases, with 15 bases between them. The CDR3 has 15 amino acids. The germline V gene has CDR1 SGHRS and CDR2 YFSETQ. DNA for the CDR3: TGCGCCAGCAGCACGAAGGACAGTGCTAACACTGAAGCTTTCTTT. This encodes CASSTKDSANTEAFF.

CDR3 bases: TGTGCCAGCAGTTGGACTAGCGGGGGAGACTACGAGCAGTACTTC. As protein: CASSWTSGGDYEQYF. The chain carries TRBV2 and TRBJ2-7; 13 bases fit TRBD2. The CDR3 loop spans 15 amino acids. Germline loops: CDR1 SNHLY, CDR2 FYNNEI. V was clipped by 5 bases and J by 3 bases; unmatched bases: 4. The full variable domain, rest sourced from reference TRBV2 and TRBJ2-7, is EPEVTQTPSHQVTQMGQEVILRCVPISNHLYFYWYRQILGQKVEFLVSFYNNEISEKSEIFDDQFSVERPDGSNFTLKIRSTKLEDSAMYFCASSWTSGGDYEQYFGPGTRLTVT.

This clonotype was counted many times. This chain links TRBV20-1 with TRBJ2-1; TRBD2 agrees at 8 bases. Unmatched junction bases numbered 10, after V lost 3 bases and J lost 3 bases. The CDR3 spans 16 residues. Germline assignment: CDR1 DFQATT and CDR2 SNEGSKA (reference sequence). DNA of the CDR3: TGCAGTGCTAGGGGGAGCGGGAGAGATATCTACAATGAGCAGTTCTTC. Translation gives CSARGSGRDIYNEQFF.

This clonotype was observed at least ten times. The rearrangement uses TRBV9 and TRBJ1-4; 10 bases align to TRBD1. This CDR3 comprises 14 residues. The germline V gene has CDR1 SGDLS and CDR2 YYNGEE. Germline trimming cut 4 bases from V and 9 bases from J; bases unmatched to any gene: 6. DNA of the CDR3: TGTGCCAGCAGCTCGGGAGACAGGGGGCAAAAACTGTTTTTT. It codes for CASSSGDRGQKLFF. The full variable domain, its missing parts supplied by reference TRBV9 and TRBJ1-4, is DSGVTQTPKHLITATGQRVTLRCSPRSGDLSVYWYQQSLDQGLQFLIQYYNGEERAKGNILERFSAQQFPDLHSELNLSSLELGDSALYFCASSSGDRGQKLFFGSGTQLSVL.

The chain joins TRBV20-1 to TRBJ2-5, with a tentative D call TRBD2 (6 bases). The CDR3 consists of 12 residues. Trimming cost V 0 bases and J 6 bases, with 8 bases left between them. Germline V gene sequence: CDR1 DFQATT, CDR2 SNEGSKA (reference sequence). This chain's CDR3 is CSAREGLQTQYF. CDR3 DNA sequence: TGCAGTGCTAGAGAGGGACTCCAGACCCAGTACTTC.

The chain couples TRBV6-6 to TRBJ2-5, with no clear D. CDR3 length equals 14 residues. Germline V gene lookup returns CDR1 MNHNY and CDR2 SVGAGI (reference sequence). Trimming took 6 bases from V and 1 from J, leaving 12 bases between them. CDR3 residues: CASSKDRIQETQYF. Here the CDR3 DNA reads TGTGCCAGCAGCAAAGACCGCATCCAAGAGACCCAGTACTTC.